This T cell receptor beta chain comes out of a study of OX40 agonist ivuxolimab in advanced cancers. Points from the study as a whole: The antigens recognized by the expanded peripheral T cells, that is their antigen specificity, were not determined. Dosing at 0.1 to 3.0 mg/kg was accompanied by clonal expansion of CD4+ and CD8+ blood T cells by week 6. The study found that CD8+ T cells averaged more expanded clones than CD4+.

The protocol was immunoSEQ multiplex PCR, while the TCRdb copy is restricted to in-frame clones and leaves out a portion. This sample carries 85,000 to 100,000 clones, around 92% of them seen once, and the ten largest clones take 0.26%. This CDR3 is 13 amino acids long. The V gene lost 7 bases and the J gene lost 7 bases, with 13 bases spanning the gap. Germline assignment: CDR1 MNHNS and CDR2 SASEGT. Comments on this clone: As yet, its antigen is unknown.

The V call is TRBV6-1, the J call TRBJ2-2; tentative D call: TRBD2 (5 bases). The TCR was taken from an adult with an advanced solid tumor such as melanoma, head and neck, liver or kidney cancer. The material was CD4+ or CD8+ T cells sorted from blood, obtained in a trial of the OX40 agonist ivuxolimab. The CDR3 is CASNDLAIGELFF. For the CDR3, the DNA is TGTGCCAGCAATGATCTAGCTATCGGGGAGCTGTTTTTT.